Listed below are T cell receptor beta chains from one sample, sequenced in a study of regulatory T cells in long-lasting Graves disease. TCRdb analysed the multiplex PCR reads with MiXCR anew, one entry per CDR3 protein. In the table there are about 620,000 distinct CDR3 sequences, roughly 15% of which are singletons. Another study also made use of these data, one on T cells in Graves' hyperthyroidism and ophthalmopathy.

Sequencing was performed on peripheral blood mononuclear cells (PBMCs), taken at new diagnosis, from a patient treated with antithyroid drugs. Receptor source: a woman aged 25 to 39 with Graves disease. Each CDR3 is given with its conserved first and last residue. The D gene is left open where the match is weak. Expanded clones get a size class; other rows say once, few or many, or leave the size out.

D: TRBD2
size: NA
V: TRBV6-1
J: TRBJ2-5
CDR3: CASASLAGLQETQYF
DNA: TGTGCCAGCGCCTCCCTAGCGGGCCTTCAAGAGACCCAGTACTTC

D: NA
size: many
V: TRBV28
J: TRBJ1-5
CDR3: CASRVMSNQPQHF
DNA: TGTGCCAGCAGGGTTATGAGCAATCAGCCCCAGCATTTT

D: TRBD1
size: few
V: TRBV5-1
J: TRBJ2-7
CDR3: CASSPTGQGATVYPYEQYF
DNA: TGCGCCAGCAGCCCGACGGGACAGGGGGCGACCGTCTACCCCTACGAGCAGTACTTC

D: TRBD1
size: NA
V: TRBV19
J: TRBJ1-5
CDR3: CASSQLADRDSNQPQHF
DNA: TGTGCCAGTTCGCAACTAGCTGACAGGGATAGCAATCAGCCCCAGCATTTT

D: NA
size: few
V: TRBV20-1
J: TRBJ2-7
CDR3: CSAPLGGYEQYF
DNA: TGCAGTGCTCCACTTGGGGGTTACGAGCAGTACTTC

D: NA
size: NA
V: TRBV20-1
J: TRBJ1-6
CDR3: CSATPGSKGSPLHF
DNA: TGCAGTGCCACCCCAGGGAGTAAGGGTTCACCCCTCCACTTT

D: NA
size: few
V: TRBV5-1
J: TRBJ2-7
CDR3: CASSFDRPSYEQYF
DNA: TGCGCCAGCAGCTTTGACCGTCCCTCCTACGAGCAGTACTTC

D: NA
size: many
V: TRBV29-1
J: TRBJ1-1
CDR3: CSIVLNTEAFF
DNA: TGCAGCATTGTCCTGAACACTGAAGCTTTCTTT

D: NA
size: NA
V: TRBV29-1
J: TRBJ1-4
CDR3: CSVVGGSLDEKLFF
DNA: TGCAGCGTTGTGGGCGGCAGTTTAGATGAAAAACTGTTTTTT

D: NA
size: many
V: TRBV27
J: TRBJ2-3
CDR3: CASSPWLSGTDTQYF
DNA: TGTGCCAGCAGTCCGTGGCTCTCCGGCACAGATACGCAGTATTTT

D: NA
size: NA
V: TRBV5-1
J: TRBJ1-4
CDR3: CASSLAESSSMDGEKLFF
DNA: TGCGCCAGCAGCTTGGCCGAGTCCAGCAGCATGGATGGTGAAAAACTGTTTTTT

D: NA
size: few
V: TRBV7-8
J: TRBJ2-3
CDR3: CASSKGYTATDTQYF
DNA: TGTGCCAGCAGCAAGGGGTACACGGCGACAGATACGCAGTATTTT

D: NA
size: NA
V: TRBV24-1
J: TRBJ1-5
CDR3: CATGRTANQPQHF
DNA: TGTGCCACCGGCCGGACAGCGAATCAGCCCCAGCATTTT

D: TRBD2
size: many
V: TRBV9
J: TRBJ2-7
CDR3: CASSVDPSGSYEQYF
DNA: TGTGCCAGCAGCGTAGACCCTAGCGGGAGCTACGAGCAGTACTTC

D: NA
size: once
V: TRBV7-9
J: TRBJ2-7
CDR3: CASSQEGKGPEQYF
DNA: TGCGCCAGCAGCCAGGAGGGTAAAGGGCCCGAGCAGTACTTC

D: TRBD1
size: many
V: TRBV3-1
J: TRBJ1-5
CDR3: CASSQAGGVQPQHF
DNA: TGTGCCAGCAGCCAAGCAGGGGGAGTACAGCCCCAGCATTTT

D: NA
size: few
V: TRBV4-3
J: TRBJ1-5
CDR3: CASSQVGLDNQPQHF
DNA: TGCGCCAGCAGCCAAGTGGGACTAGACAATCAGCCCCAGCATTTT

D: TRBD1
size: many
V: TRBV6-1
J: TRBJ2-1
CDR3: CASVSGTVSYNEQFF
DNA: TGTGCCAGCGTATCCGGGACAGTTTCCTACAATGAGCAGTTCTTC

D: NA
size: NA
V: TRBV3-1
J: TRBJ2-5
CDR3: CASSRERLLAQYF
DNA: TGTGCCAGCAGCCGGGAACGCCTTCTGGCCCAGTACTTC

D: TRBD2
size: few
V: TRBV30
J: TRBJ2-3
CDR3: CAWRRMTSMDTQYF
DNA: TGTGCCTGGAGAAGGATGACTAGCATGGATACGCAGTATTTT

D: NA
size: many
V: TRBV2
J: TRBJ1-1
CDR3: CASGQVDTEAFF
DNA: TGTGCCAGCGGACAAGTCGATACTGAAGCTTTCTTT

D: NA
size: many
V: TRBV7-2
J: TRBJ2-2
CDR3: CASSFGRHTGELFF
DNA: TGTGCCAGCAGCTTTGGGAGACACACCGGGGAGCTGTTTTTT

D: TRBD1
size: many
V: TRBV5-5
J: TRBJ1-2
CDR3: CASSTGTGSLYGYTF
DNA: TGTGCCAGCAGCACCGGGACAGGCTCCCTTTATGGCTACACCTTC

D: NA
size: many
V: TRBV7-3
J: TRBJ2-3
CDR3: CASSAQGLRNTDTQYF
DNA: TGTGCCAGCAGCGCCCAGGGACTCAGAAACACAGATACGCAGTATTTT

D: NA
size: NA
V: TRBV20-1
J: TRBJ1-4
CDR3: CSAREGSTNEKLFF
DNA: TGCAGTGCTAGAGAGGGCAGCACTAATGAAAAACTGTTTTTT

D: NA
size: many
V: TRBV20-1
J: TRBJ1-2
CDR3: CSARDALTGGKNYGYTF
DNA: TGCAGTGCTAGAGACGCCTTGACAGGCGGTAAGAACTATGGCTACACCTTC

D: TRBD1
size: few
V: TRBV7-3
J: TRBJ2-3
CDR3: CASSSDVPGTGGKTDTQYF
DNA: TGTGCCAGCAGCTCGGACGTCCCCGGGACAGGGGGCAAAACAGATACGCAGTATTTT

D: NA
size: NA
V: TRBV14
J: TRBJ1-2
CDR3: CASSQSGNNYGYTF
DNA: TGTGCCAGCAGCCAATCGGGGAATAACTATGGCTACACCTTC

D: NA
size: many
V: TRBV6-2/TRBV6-3
J: TRBJ1-2
CDR3: CASRSGRGGNYGYTF
DNA: TGTGCCAGCAGGTCCGGGAGGGGAGGCAACTATGGCTACACCTTC

D: NA
size: NA
V: TRBV27
J: TRBJ2-1
CDR3: CASGDWPHEQFF
DNA: TGTGCCAGCGGGGACTGGCCCCATGAGCAGTTCTTC

D: NA
size: few
V: TRBV5-5
J: TRBJ2-3
CDR3: CASSLAETRYRTDTQYF
DNA: TGTGCCAGCAGCTTGGCCGAGACTCGATATCGCACAGATACGCAGTATTTT

D: NA
size: many
V: TRBV2
J: TRBJ1-4
CDR3: CAIKVEKLFF
DNA: TGTGCCATCAAGGTAGAAAAACTGTTTTTT

D: TRBD1
size: many
V: TRBV11-2
J: TRBJ1-1
CDR3: CASSLQGVMNTEAFF
DNA: TGTGCCAGCAGCTTGCAGGGGGTCATGAACACTGAAGCTTTCTTT

D: TRBD1
size: many
V: TRBV20-1
J: TRBJ1-6
CDR3: CSARLGLGGGAGNSPLHF
DNA: TGCAGTGCTAGACTCGGCTTGGGAGGGGGCGCGGGGAATTCACCCCTCCACTTT

D: NA
size: NA
V: TRBV7-2
J: TRBJ1-5
CDR3: CASSSRQGGYQPQHF
DNA: TGTGCCAGCAGCTCCCGGCAGGGAGGATATCAGCCCCAGCATTTT

D: NA
size: few
V: TRBV13
J: TRBJ2-7
CDR3: CASSLFGNLYEQYF
DNA: TGTGCCAGCAGCTTATTCGGGAATCTCTACGAGCAGTACTTC

D: NA
size: few
V: TRBV7-2
J: TRBJ2-3
CDR3: CASSPGEGLTDTQYF
DNA: TGTGCCAGCAGCCCAGGAGAGGGGTTAACAGATACGCAGTATTTT

D: NA
size: NA
V: TRBV7-2
J: TRBJ2-3
CDR3: CASTLAAGTDTQYF
DNA: TGTGCCAGCACCCTCGCGGCCGGAACAGATACGCAGTATTTT

D: TRBD2
size: NA
V: TRBV27
J: TRBJ2-3
CDR3: CASSLWSLGRANMRTDTQYF
DNA: TGTGCCAGCAGTTTGTGGTCTTTGGGGAGGGCCAATATGAGAACAGATACGCAGTATTTT

D: TRBD1
size: NA
V: TRBV27
J: TRBJ1-6
CDR3: CASSWEGAGISPLHF
DNA: TGTGCCAGCAGTTGGGAGGGGGCTGGGATTTCACCCCTCCACTTT

D: TRBD1
size: many
V: TRBV19
J: TRBJ1-5
CDR3: CASSTRGGDQPQHF
DNA: TGTGCCAGTTCTACCAGGGGGGGCGATCAGCCCCAGCATTTT

D: NA
size: many
V: TRBV6-5
J: TRBJ1-6
CDR3: CASSYQGHNSPLHF
DNA: TGTGCCAGCAGTTACCAGGGACATAATTCACCCCTCCACTTT

D: NA
size: few
V: TRBV19
J: TRBJ2-1
CDR3: CASSLGFPGTNEQFF
DNA: TGTGCCAGTTCCTTAGGGTTCCCAGGGACCAATGAGCAGTTCTTC

D: TRBD2
size: few
V: TRBV6-2/TRBV6-3
J: TRBJ2-4
CDR3: CASSLAGDAAKNIQYF
DNA: TGTGCCAGCAGTTTAGCGGGAGACGCGGCCAAAAACATTCAGTACTTC

D: NA
size: few
V: TRBV6-5
J: TRBJ2-1
CDR3: CASSYFAGNEQFF
DNA: TGTGCCAGCAGTTATTTCGCGGGTAATGAGCAGTTCTTC

D: TRBD1
size: few
V: TRBV6-2/TRBV6-3
J: TRBJ2-7
CDR3: CASRRFRDRGLGEQYF
DNA: TGTGCCAGCAGGCGGTTCCGGGACAGGGGCTTGGGGGAGCAGTACTTC

D: NA
size: many
V: TRBV7-3
J: TRBJ2-2
CDR3: CASSLLESRTGELFF
DNA: TGTGCCAGCAGCTTACTAGAAAGTCGGACCGGGGAGCTGTTTTTT

D: NA
size: many
V: TRBV10-3
J: TRBJ2-1
CDR3: CAISALGTNEQFF
DNA: TGTGCCATCAGTGCCCTCGGGACCAATGAGCAGTTCTTC

D: TRBD1
size: many
V: TRBV6-1
J: TRBJ2-1
CDR3: CASCRGPYNEQFF
DNA: TGTGCCAGCTGCAGGGGGCCTTACAATGAGCAGTTCTTC

D: NA
size: NA
V: TRBV6-1
J: TRBJ1-5
CDR3: CASGRGATTGQPQQF
DNA: TGTGCCAGTGGGCGGGGAGCGACTACCGGTCAGCCCCAGCAATTT